The sequence of this T cell receptor beta chain was determined in a study of T-cell reconstitution after alpha-beta-depleted transplantation in children. Study-wide findings and caveats: At the one-year point after transplant, T-cell counts and TCRbeta diversity were found to come mostly from T cells that had been newly produced. High day-60 TCRbeta diversity in some patients came from surviving recipient T cells and thymic progenitors. As was reported, about two months after transplant, alpha-beta T cells came from several hundred expanded graft clones.

On this clonotype itself: No antigen is known for it.

A TCRbeta library incorporating unique molecular identifiers was prepared. TCRdb redid the calling of the PCR reads with MiXCR, one entry per CDR3 protein. The sample yields hundreds of thousands of distinct CDR3 sequences, over 10% seen once. The sample consisted of PBMCs, mostly from graft donor cells, taken 360 days after TCRalphabeta/CD19-depleted stem cell transplant. This TCR came from a male patient between 5 and 17 years old who had a stem cell transplant for acute myeloid leukemia, so the T cells may come from the graft donor.

The DNA of the CDR3 is TGTGCCAGCAGTGAGAGGCGACTAGCGGGAGACCTCACCGGGGAGCTGTTTTTT. It is translated as CASSERRLAGDLTGELFF. This rearrangement joins TRBV2 to TRBJ2-2, with 12 bases fitting TRBD2. The CDR3 length is 18 residues. V dropped 3 bases and J dropped 4; count of bases not matched to a gene: 9. In germline, CDR1 is SNHLY, CDR2 FYNNEI.